A selection of T cell receptor beta chains follows, all from one sample in a study of T cells in Graves' hyperthyroidism and ophthalmopathy. TCRdb re-derived calls from the multiplex PCR reads in MiXCR, one entry per CDR3 protein. The data hold 530,000 or so distinct CDR3 sequences, with 17% observed a single time. The sequenced sample was blood. The receptors come from a woman under 30 with Graves' ophthalmopathy. Each CDR3 is given with its conserved first and last residue. A D gene is named only where the DNA matches it firmly. Rows give clone size only sometimes, using once, few, many, or a class for an expanded clone.

J	V	size	length	D	CDR3	DNA
TRBJ2-5	TRBV2	many	16	TRBD2	CASRDGLAGGGETQYF	TGTGCCAGCAGGGATGGACTAGCGGGAGGCGGGGAGACCCAGTACTTC
TRBJ2-7	TRBV5-1	many	11	NA	CASRTSYEQYF	TGCGCCAGTCGAACTAGCTACGAGCAGTACTTC
TRBJ2-4	TRBV20-1	many	12	TRBD2	CSATDGGGIQYF	TGCAGTGCTACCGACGGGGGGGGCATTCAGTACTTC
TRBJ2-3	TRBV7-3	many	15	NA	CASSAWLGATDTQYF	TGTGCCAGCAGCGCCTGGTTGGGGGCCACAGATACGCAGTATTTT
TRBJ1-2	TRBV29-1	many	13	NA	CSVIDRSNYGYTF	TGCAGCGTCATCGACAGGAGTAACTATGGCTACACCTTC
TRBJ1-3	TRBV9	few	13	NA	CASSVRSGNTIYF	TGTGCCAGCAGCGTAAGGTCTGGAAACACCATATATTTT
TRBJ2-7	TRBV27	many	14	TRBD2	CASRIAGNDPEQYF	TGTGCCAGCAGGATAGCGGGAAATGACCCCGAGCAGTACTTC
TRBJ2-7	TRBV27	many	17	NA	CASTGGAGPRPPGEQYF	TGTGCCAGCACAGGAGGGGCGGGACCCAGACCCCCGGGGGAGCAGTACTTC
TRBJ1-2	TRBV4-1	NA	14	NA	CASSQVRVAYGYTF	TGCGCCAGCAGCCAAGTACGGGTCGCCTATGGCTACACCTTC
TRBJ2-1	TRBV29-1	NA	14	NA	CSVEAGSFYNEQFF	TGCAGCGTTGAAGCGGGATCCTTCTACAATGAGCAGTTCTTC
TRBJ1-5	TRBV28	few	15	NA	CASSSRDGHSQPQHF	TGTGCCAGCAGTTCCCGGGACGGGCACAGTCAGCCCCAGCATTTT
TRBJ2-1	TRBV19	few	13	NA	CASSMGQRNEQFF	TGTGCCAGTAGTATGGGGCAGCGCAATGAGCAGTTCTTC
TRBJ2-3	TRBV19	few	15	NA	CASTTSSSGRGTQYF	TGTGCCAGTACAACCTCCTCCTCGGGAAGAGGTACGCAGTATTTT
TRBJ2-1	TRBV20-1	many	12	NA	CSARVTLNEQFF	TGCAGTGCTCGAGTGACTCTCAATGAGCAGTTCTTC
TRBJ1-2	TRBV4-1	NA	14	NA	CASSLDGTGLGYTF	TGCGCCAGCAGCCTCGATGGGACCGGGCTGGGCTACACCTTC
TRBJ2-3	TRBV27	many	17	NA	CASSLSRNAISTDTQYF	TGTGCCAGCAGTTTATCGAGGAATGCTATCAGCACAGATACGCAGTATTTT
TRBJ2-1	TRBV6-1	few	16	NA	CASNQGQPITYNEQFF	TGTGCCAGCAACCAAGGACAGCCTATCACCTACAATGAGCAGTTCTTC
TRBJ2-2	TRBV4-1	NA	16	TRBD2	CASSRAGGRNTGELFF	TGCGCCAGCAGCCGGGCGGGAGGGAGGAACACCGGGGAGCTGTTTTTT
TRBJ1-6	TRBV10-1	NA	16	TRBD1	CANRFRDRGRNSPLHF	TGCGCCAACCGCTTCCGGGACAGGGGGCGGAATTCACCCCTCCACTTT
TRBJ1-1	TRBV28	many	11	TRBD1	CASGQGTEAFF	TGTGCCAGCGGACAGGGCACTGAAGCTTTCTTT
TRBJ2-1	TRBV6-1	many	14	TRBD1	CASSRDREGNEQFF	TGTGCCAGCAGCCGGGACAGGGAGGGCAATGAGCAGTTCTTC
TRBJ2-1	TRBV6-1	many	14	TRBD2	CASITSDYYNEQFF	TGTGCCAGCATAACTAGCGACTACTACAATGAGCAGTTCTTC
TRBJ2-1	TRBV5-1	NA	15	TRBD2	CASSWTSGLANEQFF	TGCGCCAGCAGCTGGACTAGCGGGCTAGCTAATGAGCAGTTCTTC
TRBJ1-3	TRBV18	many	17	NA	CASSPLETISSGNTIYF	TGTGCCAGCTCACCACTTGAAACCATATCCTCTGGAAACACCATATATTTT
TRBJ2-3	TRBV11-2	many	14	NA	CASSLEPGSDTQYF	TGTGCCAGCAGCTTAGAGCCGGGCTCAGATACGCAGTATTTT
TRBJ2-1	TRBV5-8	many	15	NA	CASSLGGPSYNEQFF	TGTGCCAGCAGCTTGGGTGGGCCCTCCTACAATGAGCAGTTCTTC
TRBJ2-1	TRBV29-1	many	13	NA	CSVVAEGYNEQFF	TGCAGCGTTGTAGCGGAGGGGTACAATGAGCAGTTCTTC
TRBJ2-1	TRBV28	few	12	NA	CASSLGQPQQFF	TGTGCCAGCAGTTTAGGACAGCCCCAGCAGTTCTTC
TRBJ2-1	TRBV19	NA	13	NA	CASSMGWPYEQFF	TGTGCCAGTAGTATGGGGTGGCCCTATGAGCAGTTCTTC
TRBJ2-1	TRBV7-6	many	18	TRBD2	CASSFALAGSEDYNEQFF	TGTGCCAGCAGCTTTGCACTAGCGGGGTCAGAGGACTACAATGAGCAGTTCTTC
TRBJ2-3	TRBV20-1	few	13	NA	CSAAREVTDTQYF	TGCAGTGCCGCCAGGGAGGTCACAGATACGCAGTATTTT
TRBJ1-5	TRBV12-3/TRBV12-4	many	17	NA	CASSFTRGGGGREPQHF	TGTGCCAGCAGTTTTACCCGGGGGGGAGGTGGAAGGGAGCCCCAGCATTTT
TRBJ2-7	TRBV3-1	few	14	TRBD1	CASSERDRADEQYF	TGCGCCAGCAGTGAGCGCGACAGGGCGGACGAGCAGTACTTC
TRBJ2-5	TRBV27	few	16	TRBD2	CASSLSVAGGEETQYF	TGTGCCAGCAGTTTATCCGTAGCGGGGGGAGAAGAGACCCAGTACTTC
TRBJ1-6	TRBV3-1	many	17	NA	CASSQELPSSYNSPLHF	TGTGCCAGCAGCCAAGAACTTCCGAGCTCCTATAATTCACCCCTCCACTTT
TRBJ2-5	TRBV9	NA	17	TRBD2	CASSVESSGGAYGTQYF	TGTGCCAGCAGCGTAGAATCCAGCGGGGGGGCCTATGGGACCCAGTACTTC
TRBJ1-6	TRBV2	NA	14	NA	CASSVTDYNSPLHF	TGTGCCAGCAGTGTTACAGATTATAATTCACCCCTCCACTTT
TRBJ2-2	TRBV6-1	few	14	TRBD2	CASSASGRTGELFF	TGTGCCAGCAGTGCAAGCGGGAGGACCGGGGAGCTGTTTTTT
TRBJ2-6	TRBV27	many	14	NA	CASSSTGGANVLTF	TGTGCCAGCAGTTCGACGGGTGGGGCCAACGTCCTGACTTTC
TRBJ1-6	TRBV6-2/TRBV6-3	many	15	TRBD1	CASSSGGDRNSPLHF	TGTGCCAGCAGCTCAGGGGGCGATCGTAATTCACCCCTCCACTTT
TRBJ2-5	TRBV10-3	NA	16	TRBD1	CAISGAGSGTEETQYF	TGTGCCATCAGTGGGGCCGGGTCCGGGACAGAAGAGACCCAGTACTTC
TRBJ2-1	TRBV20-1	many	15	NA	CSARDTSRSYNEQFF	TGCAGTGCTAGAGACACGAGCAGGTCCTACAATGAGCAGTTCTTC
TRBJ1-1	TRBV7-6	NA	17	TRBD1	CASSQRQGGMVNTEAFF	TGTGCCAGCAGCCAACGACAGGGGGGTATGGTGAACACTGAAGCTTTCTTT
TRBJ1-1	TRBV20-1	NA	12	NA	CSARRDPPEAFF	TGCAGTGCTCGCAGGGATCCCCCTGAAGCTTTCTTT
TRBJ1-1	TRBV10-3	many	14	NA	CAISADLVDTEAFF	TGTGCCATCAGTGCAGACCTGGTTGACACTGAAGCTTTCTTT
TRBJ1-1	TRBV5-1	few	12	NA	CASSLGGYEAFF	TGCGCCAGCAGCTTGGGAGGGTATGAAGCTTTCTTT
TRBJ2-5	TRBV19	few	15	NA	CASSGLSTGQETQYF	TGTGCCAGTAGTGGCCTATCGACAGGCCAAGAGACCCAGTACTTC
TRBJ2-7	TRBV2	many	14	NA	CASSEGGVTYEQYF	TGTGCCAGCAGTGAAGGGGGGGTAACCTACGAGCAGTACTTC
TRBJ2-1	TRBV27	many	18	TRBD2	CASTSLGSSGSNYNEQFF	TGTGCCAGCACCTCCCTAGGATCTAGCGGGAGTAACTACAATGAGCAGTTCTTC
TRBJ2-3	TRBV12-3/TRBV12-4	NA	14	NA	CASSFMTSTDTQYF	TGTGCCAGCAGTTTTATGACCAGCACAGATACGCAGTATTTT
TRBJ2-2	TRBV12-3/TRBV12-4	many	14	NA	CASQLVRTSGELFF	TGTGCCAGTCAACTAGTTCGAACGTCCGGGGAGCTGTTTTTT
TRBJ2-2	TRBV20-1	NA	18	TRBD2	CSARDPNIAGGNTGELFF	TGCAGTGCTAGAGATCCAAATATAGCGGGGGGGAACACCGGGGAGCTGTTTTTT
TRBJ1-1	TRBV20-1	many	14	NA	CSARVRQVNTEAFF	TGCAGTGCTAGAGTAAGACAGGTGAACACTGAAGCTTTCTTT
TRBJ1-6	TRBV5-6	NA	15	TRBD1	CASSTPDRGGSPLHF	TGTGCCAGCAGCACCCCGGACAGGGGGGGATCACCCCTCCACTTT
TRBJ2-1	TRBV28	many	16	NA	CASSHRTTMHYNEQFF	TGTGCCAGCAGTCACCGGACGACAATGCACTACAATGAGCAGTTCTTC
TRBJ2-1	TRBV14	NA	14	NA	CASSKRGAYNEQFF	TGTGCCAGCAGCAAGAGGGGAGCCTACAATGAGCAGTTCTTC
TRBJ2-1	TRBV5-6	many	15	TRBD2	CASSLASGGRNEQFF	TGTGCCAGCAGCTTGGCCAGCGGGGGCCGCAATGAGCAGTTCTTC
TRBJ2-3	TRBV5-6	NA	14	NA	CASSLDVLRYTQYF	TGTGCCAGCAGCTTGGACGTCCTCCGGTACACGCAGTATTTT
TRBJ2-3	TRBV4-3	NA	15	TRBD2	CASQRTSGSTDTQYF	TGCGCCAGTCAGAGGACTAGCGGGAGCACAGATACGCAGTATTTT